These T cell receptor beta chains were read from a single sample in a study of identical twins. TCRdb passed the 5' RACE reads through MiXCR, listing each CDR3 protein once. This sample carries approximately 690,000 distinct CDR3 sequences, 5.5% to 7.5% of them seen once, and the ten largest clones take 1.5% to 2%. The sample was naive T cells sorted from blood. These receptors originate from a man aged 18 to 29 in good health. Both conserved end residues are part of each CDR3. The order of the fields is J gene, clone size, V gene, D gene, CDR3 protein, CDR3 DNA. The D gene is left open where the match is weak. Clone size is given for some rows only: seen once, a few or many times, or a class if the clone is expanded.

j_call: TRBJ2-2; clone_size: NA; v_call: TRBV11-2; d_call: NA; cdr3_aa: CASSLEYFGFTGELFF; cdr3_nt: TGTGCCAGCAGCTTAGAGTACTTCGGGTTCACCGGGGAGCTGTTTTTT
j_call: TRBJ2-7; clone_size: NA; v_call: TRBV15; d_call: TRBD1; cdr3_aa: CATRELGTAYEQYF; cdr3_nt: TGTGCCACCCGCGAACTCGGGACAGCGTACGAGCAGTACTTC
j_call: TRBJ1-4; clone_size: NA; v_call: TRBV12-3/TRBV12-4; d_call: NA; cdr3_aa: CASSLGGQLFF; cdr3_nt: TGTGCCAGCAGTTTGGGGGGTCAACTGTTTTTT
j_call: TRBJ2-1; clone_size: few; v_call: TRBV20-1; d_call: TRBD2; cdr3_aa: CSARDGTSGRQEQFF; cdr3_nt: TGCAGTGCTAGAGATGGTACTAGCGGGAGGCAGGAGCAGTTCTTC
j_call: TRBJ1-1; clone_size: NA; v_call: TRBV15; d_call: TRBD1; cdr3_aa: CATSNSGQGEAFF; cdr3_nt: TGTGCCACCAGCAACTCGGGACAGGGCGAAGCTTTCTTT
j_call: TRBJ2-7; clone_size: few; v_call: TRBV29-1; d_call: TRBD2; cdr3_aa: CSASRLAGSYEQYF; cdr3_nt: TGCAGCGCCTCCCGACTAGCGGGGTCCTACGAGCAGTACTTC
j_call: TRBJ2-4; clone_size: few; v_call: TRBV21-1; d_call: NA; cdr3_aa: CASSKTRQGSKNIQYF; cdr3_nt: TGTGCCAGCAGCAAAACCCGACAGGGCTCCAAAAACATTCAGTACTTC
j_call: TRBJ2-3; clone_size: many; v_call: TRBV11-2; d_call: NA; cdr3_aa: CASSLLPQLVYF; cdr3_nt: TGTGCCAGCAGCTTGTTGCCTCAATTGGTGTATTTT
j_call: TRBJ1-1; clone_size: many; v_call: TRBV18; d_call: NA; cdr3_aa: CASSPTVGTEAFF; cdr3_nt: TGTGCCAGCTCACCTACCGTCGGCACTGAAGCTTTCTTT
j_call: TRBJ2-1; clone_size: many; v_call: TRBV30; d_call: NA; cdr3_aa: CACSRTAQFF; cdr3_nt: TGTGCCTGTTCTCGTACGGCGCAGTTCTTC
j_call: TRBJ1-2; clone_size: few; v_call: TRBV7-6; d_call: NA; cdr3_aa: CASSSGTSNYGYTF; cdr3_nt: TGTGCCAGCAGCTCCGGGACATCCAACTATGGCTACACCTTC